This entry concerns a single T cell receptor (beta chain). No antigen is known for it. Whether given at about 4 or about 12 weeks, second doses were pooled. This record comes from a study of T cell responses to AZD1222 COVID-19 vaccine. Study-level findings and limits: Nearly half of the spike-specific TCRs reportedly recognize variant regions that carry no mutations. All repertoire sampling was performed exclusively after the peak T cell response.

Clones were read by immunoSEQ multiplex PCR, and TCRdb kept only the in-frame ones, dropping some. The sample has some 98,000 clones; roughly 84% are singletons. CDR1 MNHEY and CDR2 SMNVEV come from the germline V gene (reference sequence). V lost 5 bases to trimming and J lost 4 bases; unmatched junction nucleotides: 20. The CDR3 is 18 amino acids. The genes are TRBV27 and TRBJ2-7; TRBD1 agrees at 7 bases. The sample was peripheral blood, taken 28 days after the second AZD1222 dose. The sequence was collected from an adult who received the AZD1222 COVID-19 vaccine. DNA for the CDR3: TGTGCCAGCAGTAGATACTCCTCGGTGGGGACAGAACTATACGAGCAGTACTTC. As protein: CASSRYSSVGTELYEQYF.